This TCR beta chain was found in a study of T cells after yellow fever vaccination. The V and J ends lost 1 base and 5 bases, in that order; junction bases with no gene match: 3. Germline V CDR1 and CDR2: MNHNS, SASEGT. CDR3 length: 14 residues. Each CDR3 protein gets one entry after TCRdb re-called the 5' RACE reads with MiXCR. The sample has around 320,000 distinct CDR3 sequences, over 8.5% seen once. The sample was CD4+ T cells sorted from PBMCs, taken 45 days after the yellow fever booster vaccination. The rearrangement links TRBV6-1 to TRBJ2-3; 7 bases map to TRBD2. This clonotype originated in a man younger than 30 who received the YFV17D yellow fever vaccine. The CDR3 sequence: CASSEVGGGDTQYF. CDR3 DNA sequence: TGTGCCAGCAGTGAAGTGGGGGGGGGAGATACGCAGTATTTT.